The clone carrying this TCR beta chain was detected only once. These data are taken from a study of blood T cell repertoires in COVID-19. Study-level information: Samples of COVID-19 (acute and convalescent) were obtained from the United States, Italy and Spain.

Germline V gives CDR1 LNHNV, CDR2 YYDKDF (reference sequence). V lost 0 bases and J lost 0, with 14 bases in between. CDR3 length: 17 amino acids. Original methodology: Reference gene primer amplification gave nucleated cell count estimates. TCRdb's table, derived via immunoSEQ multiplex PCR, lists solely in-frame clones and lacks some. V, J and clone size are those of that table, while D and trimming were read from the DNA. The sample lists roughly 250,000 clones; approximately 86% were seen once. The material sequenced was peripheral blood. The receptor comes from a man between 60 and 75 years old who had recovered from COVID-19. This chain links TRBV15 with TRBJ1-1; D may be TRBD1 (5 bases). The CDR3 protein is CATSRDPRRQLNTEAFF. The CDR3 region has the DNA TGTGCCACCAGCAGAGACCCCCGTAGACAGCTGAACACTGAAGCTTTCTTT.